The 21 T cell receptor beta chains reported below all come from one sample, sequenced in a study of tumor-infiltrating lymphocytes in oesophageal squamous cell carcinoma. From the PCR reads, TCRdb called clonotypes with MiXCR, one entry per CDR3 protein. The table lists about 14,000 distinct CDR3 sequences, about 54% of them singletons, with around 35% in the top ten. The sequenced material came from esophageal tumor tissue. These receptors were obtained from a male donor with esophageal squamous cell carcinoma.

The table lists this clonotype with a few counts. The rearrangement uses TRBV6-1 and TRBJ2-5; D possibly matches TRBD1 or TRBD2 (6 bases each). TRBJ2-7 matches the DNA end more closely, so the J call is doubtful. CDR3 length: 12 residues. Germline CDR1 MNHNS, CDR2 SASEGT. The CDR3 region is CASGGHSYEQYF. CDR3 bases: TGTGCCAGCGGGGGGCATTCCTACGAGCAGTACTTC.

This chain uses TRBV6-1 with TRBJ1-1; 8 nucleotides line up with TRBD2. The J call may be mistaken, given a closer DNA end match to TRBJ2-7. The CDR3 is 15 amino acids. Germline lookup yields CDR1 MNHNS and CDR2 SASEGT. The DNA for the CDR3 is TGTGCCAGCCGCCTGACTAGCGTATCATACAATGAGCAGTACTTC. Translation: CASRLTSVSYNEQYF.

This clonotype was counted between two and nine times. The chain carries TRBV27 and TRBJ2-2, with 8 bases that match TRBD2. The germline CDR1 and CDR2 sequences are MNHEY and SMNVEV (reference sequence). V was pared by 7 bases and J by 4 bases, with 5 bases of the junction left unmatched. CDR3 length: 14 amino acids. This CDR3 reads CASTPGLVTGELFF. The CDR3 DNA sequence: TGTGCCAGCACCCCGGGACTAGTCACCGGGGAGCTGTTTTTT.

This chain uses TRBV7-6 with TRBJ2-3, with a weak D call TRBD1 (6 bases). The J call is doubtful: the DNA matches TRBJ2-1 better. The CDR3 has 16 amino acids. CDR1 is SGHVS and CDR2 is FNYEAQ in the germline V gene. The CDR3 DNA reads as TGTGCCAGCAGCTTAGAGGCAGGGGCCTCCTACAATGAGCAGTTCTTC. Its protein product is CASSLEAGASYNEQFF.

This clonotype is large (0.1 to 1%) within its sample. V is TRBV7-2 and J is TRBJ2-3, with a weak D call TRBD1 (6 bases). CDR1 is SGHTA, CDR2 FQGNSA, per germline. The CDR3 consists of 19 residues. Trimming pared 0 bases from V and 3 bases from J, leaving 22 bases between. CDR3: CASSLAQRNLAGATDTQYF. The DNA for the CDR3 is TGTGCCAGCAGCTTAGCACAAAGGAACTTGGCAGGGGCAACAGATACGCAGTATTTT.

J is TRBJ2-3 and V is TRBV7-2; D gene ambiguous. The germline V gene encodes CDR1 SGHTA and CDR2 FQGNSA. V was shortened by 1 base and J by 2 bases, with 10 bases between the two germline ends. The CDR3 extends over 15 amino acids. This CDR3 reads CASSLGFAITDTQYF. The CDR3 DNA follows: TGTGCCAGCAGCTTAGGGTTTGCTATCACAGATACGCAGTATTTT. The complete variable domain, with remaining parts taken from reference TRBV7-2 and TRBJ2-3, reads GAGVSQSPSNKVTEKGKDVELRCDPISGHTALYWYRQSLGQGLEFLIYFQGNSAPDKSGLPSDRFSAERTGGSVSTLTIQRTQQEDSAVYLCASSLGFAITDTQYFGPGTRLTVL.

The chain joins TRBV7-2 to TRBJ2-2, with D perhaps TRBD1 (6 bases). Looked up from germline, CDR1 is SGHTA and CDR2 is FQGNSA. This CDR3 contains 15 residues. Deletions cut 2 bases from V and 6 bases from J, with 13 bases between. The CDR3 DNA follows: TGTGCCAGCAGCTTACAGGGGCAGTCGGCCGGGGAGCTGTTTTTT. Protein product: CASSLQGQSAGELFF.

The chain employs TRBV7-9 and TRBJ1-5; 8 bases fit TRBD1. The germline CDR1 and CDR2 sequences are SEHNR and FQNEAQ (reference sequence). The CDR3 has 17 residues. V lost 4 bases and J lost 2; bases outside the gene matches: 10. The CDR3 nucleotides read TGTGCCAGCAGCTCCACCGGACAGGGCTTAGGCAATCAGCCCCAGCATTTT. Its protein is CASSSTGQGLGNQPQHF.

This clonotype was found once. This chain links TRBV7-6 with TRBJ2-5; TRBD2 aligns across 11 bases. V was clipped by 5 bases and J by 2 bases; unmatched bases: 7. This CDR3 region has 16 residues. Germline CDR1 reads SGHVS; CDR2 reads FNYEAQ. The CDR3 here is CASSGSGTSGQETQYF. The CDR3 DNA follows: TGTGCCAGCAGCGGTTCCGGGACTAGCGGTCAAGAGACCCAGTACTTC.

This sequence joins TRBV7-8 and TRBJ1-2; D gene uncertain. The CDR3 extends over 15 amino acids. V gave up 5 bases and J gave up 7 bases, with 20 bases separating them. CDR1 SGHVS and CDR2 FQNEAQ come from the germline V gene. CDR3 loop: CASSDSQTLLGGYTF. The CDR3 DNA sequence: TGTGCCAGCAGCGACTCTCAGACCCTACTGGGTGGCTACACCTTC.

The chain employs TRBV10-2 and TRBJ2-5; 7 bases are a match to TRBD2. The J call is in doubt because the DNA end fits TRBJ2-7 better. Germline assignment: CDR1 WSHSY and CDR2 SAAADI. The CDR3 has 16 residues. The chain's CDR3 is CASSHRIMGGTYEQYF. The CDR3 DNA follows: TGCGCCAGCAGCCACCGGATAATGGGAGGGACCTACGAGCAGTACTTC.

The table lists this clonotype with many counts. This sequence joins TRBV27 and TRBJ1-2, with 10 bases aligning to TRBD1. Germline loops: CDR1 MNHEY, CDR2 SMNVEV (reference sequence). CDR3 length: 14 residues. After removal of 4 bases from V and 7 bases from J, the junction contained 6 bases not matched to a gene. In nucleotides, the CDR3 is TGTGCCAGCAGTTCCGGGACAGGGGCGGGTGGCTACACCTTC. Translation gives CASSSGTGAGGYTF.

The J gene is TRBJ1-2, the V gene TRBV7-3; D unresolved. V was clipped by 0 bases and J by 0 bases, with 8 bases between them. Germline CDR1 is SGHTA and CDR2 is FQGTGA. The length of the CDR3 is 15 residues. For the CDR3, the DNA is TGTGCCAGCAGCTTAACGCGAGGATCTAACTATGGCTACACCTTC. Amino acid sequence: CASSLTRGSNYGYTF.

V and J are TRBV7-6 and TRBJ2-1, with TRBD1 matching over 7 bases. The tail of the sequence fits TRBJ2-7 better, so the J call may be wrong. Germline V gene lookup returns CDR1 SGHVS and CDR2 FNYEAQ. This CDR3 contains 14 residues. The CDR3 coding sequence is TGTGCCAGCAAGGAGCTAGGGGGCTTAGACGAGCAGTACTTC. Translated, it gives CASKELGGLDEQYF.

The rearrangement links TRBV5-3 to TRBJ2-1; TRBD2 agrees at 11 bases. TRBV5-3 falls under the ORF class, with uncertain function. The CDR3 totals 15 residues. Unmatched junction bases numbered 7, after V lost 8 bases and J lost 3 bases. CDR3 bases: TGTGCCAGCAGCACGGGACTAGCGGTCTACAATGAGCAGTTCTTC. Amino acid sequence: CASSTGLAVYNEQFF.

This clonotype has more than one count but fewer than ten. The V gene is TRBV7-7, the J gene TRBJ2-1, with 7 bases fitting TRBD2. The V and J ends lost 4 bases and 5 bases, in that order; junction bases with no gene match: 5. From germline, CDR1 is SSHAT and CDR2 FNYEAQ (reference sequence). The CDR3 length is 14 residues. CDR3 region: CASSSGLGDNEQFF. CDR3 sequence (DNA): TGTGCCAGCAGCTCAGGACTAGGAGACAATGAGCAGTTCTTC.

In its sample, this clonotype was seen a few times. The CDR3 is CASSTVGTQYF. DNA of the CDR3: TGTGCCAGCAGCACCGTAGGGACCCAGTACTTC. J is TRBJ2-7 and V is TRBV7-2, with D uncertain. Judging by the DNA end, TRBJ2-5 fits better; the J call may be wrong. The germline V gene has CDR1 SGHTA and CDR2 FQGNSA. This CDR3 region has 11 residues.

This clonotype was observed a handful of times. One end of the junction varies from germline; a read error may be responsible. The genes are TRBV7-6 and TRBJ2-1; the D is unclear. CDR1 and CDR2 from the germline V gene are SGHVS and FNYEAQ. This CDR3 comprises 13 residues. Here the CDR3 reads CASSPGQYNEQFF. Here the CDR3 DNA reads TGTGCTAGCAGCCCCGGGCAGTACAATGAGCAGTTCTTC. Full variable domain (outside the CDR3, taken from reference TRBV7-6 and TRBJ2-1): GAGVSQSPRYKVTKRGQDVALRCDPISGHVSLYWYRQALGQGPEFLTYFNYEAQQDKSGLPNDRFSAERPEGSISTLTIQRTEQRDSAMYRCASSPGQYNEQFFGPGTRLTVL.

This clonotype has only a few counts. An end of the junction differs from the germline gene, which may be a read error. The rearrangement uses TRBV7-2 and TRBJ1-6; tentative D call: TRBD1 (5 bases). The CDR3 consists of 14 residues. Germline CDR1 SGHTA, CDR2 FQGNSA. Written as DNA, the CDR3 is TGTGCCAGCAGCTTAGTCCGGGACTACTCTAAGCAGTACTTT. It encodes CASSLVRDYSKQYF.

This clonotype was detected only a few times. V usage is TRBV12-3 or TRBV12-4 and J usage is TRBJ2-1; no firm D call. Trimming took off 5 bases at V and 3 bases at J, with 11 bases between the two ends. The CDR3 is 14 residues long. DNA for the CDR3: TGTGCCAGCAGTACGTCCGGGTACTACAATGAGCAGTTCTTC. Translating gives CASSTSGYYNEQFF.

The chain is built from TRBV6-2 or TRBV6-3 and TRBJ2-7, with 9 bases identical to TRBD1. The better agreement between TRBJ2-5 and the DNA end casts doubt on the J call. Germline V gives CDR1 MNHEY, CDR2 SVGEGT. CDR3 length: 16 residues. The CDR3 nucleotides are TGTGCCAGCAGCGTAAACCCGGGACAGGGAGAGGCGACCCAGTACTTC. Translation gives CASSVNPGQGEATQYF.